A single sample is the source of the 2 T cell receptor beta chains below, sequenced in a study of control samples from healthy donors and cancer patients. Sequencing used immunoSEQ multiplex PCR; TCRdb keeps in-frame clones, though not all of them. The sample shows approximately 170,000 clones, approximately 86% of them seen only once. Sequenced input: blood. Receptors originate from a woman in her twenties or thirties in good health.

The CDR3 spells CASSEALLETQYF. The CDR3 bases are TGTGCCAGCAGTGAAGCGCTTCTAGAGACCCAGTACTTC. The rearrangement joins TRBV6-1 to TRBJ2-5; D ambiguous. Trimming removed 0 bases at V and 4 bases at J, with 6 bases between. The CDR3 consists of 13 residues. Germline assignment: CDR1 MNHNS and CDR2 SASEGT.

CDR3 loop: CASSTDRGLGTEAFF. CDR3 sequence (DNA): TGTGCCAGTAGTACGGACAGGGGGCTGGGCACTGAAGCTTTCTTT. The rearrangement joins TRBV19 to TRBJ1-1, with 11 bases aligning to TRBD1. The CDR3 has 15 residues. Germline CDR1 reads LNHDA; CDR2 reads SQIVND (reference sequence). Trimming took 4 bases from V and 4 from J; bases not matched to a gene: 5.